This TCR beta chain emerged from a study of PD-1 blockade in classical Hodgkin lymphoma. Whole-study context: Patients received nivolumab 3 mg/kg intravenously every 2 weeks.

Whole-study findings and limits: Diversity similar to that of newly diagnosed patients was seen at baseline in complete responders. Patients starting nivolumab under 1 year after ASCT were excluded.

On this clone: Its specificity is unknown.

CDR1 is MDHEN and CDR2 is SYDVKM in the germline V gene. Trimming took 3 bases from V and 2 from J, leaving 1 base between them. The CDR3 covers 11 residues. Specified time point: cycle 4 day 1 (C4D1), after less than seven weeks of nivolumab. All patients experienced relapse after autologous stem cell transplantation, and brentuximab vedotin exposure was variable. TCRdb keeps only in-frame clones here, not all; method: immunoSEQ multiplex PCR. Among around 65,000 clones listed, about 85% were seen once. This sequence was found in a human donor with classical Hodgkin lymphoma. The J gene is TRBJ1-1, the V gene TRBV28; no clear D gene. Sequences were derived from peripheral blood mononuclear cells (PBMCs), sampled before the fourth cycle of nivolumab. DNA for the CDR3: TGTGCCAGCAGTTTTAACACTGAAGCTTTCTTT. Its translation: CASSFNTEAFF.